These T cell receptor beta chains were read from a single sample in a study of blood T cell repertoires in COVID-19. The assay was immunoSEQ multiplex PCR, and TCRdb's table has in-frame clones only and misses some. The repertoire holds roughly 70,000 clones, with about 93% as singletons. Sample: peripheral blood. The receptors here all came from a human donor in a cohort sampled during active COVID-19. Both conserved end residues are part of each CDR3. A D gene is named only where the DNA matches it firmly. The size field is filled for only some rows; it gives once, few, many or a size class.

clone_size: .
v_call: TRBV5-4
cdr3_length: 17
d_call: TRBD2
j_call: TRBJ2-1
cdr3_aa: CASSLATGASGAKEQFF
cdr3_nt: TGTGCCAGCAGCTTGGCTACCGGCGCTAGCGGGGCCAAGGAGCAGTTCTTC

clone_size: .
v_call: TRBV21-1
cdr3_length: 15
d_call: .
j_call: TRBJ2-7
cdr3_aa: CASSRVGGARYEQYF
cdr3_nt: TGTGCCAGCAGCCGGGTAGGGGGGGCGCGGTACGAGCAGTACTTC

clone_size: .
v_call: TRBV12-3/TRBV12-4
cdr3_length: 13
d_call: .
j_call: TRBJ1-2
cdr3_aa: CASSLSGAYGYTF
cdr3_nt: TGTGCCAGCAGTTTATCAGGGGCCTATGGCTACACCTTC

clone_size: .
v_call: TRBV15
cdr3_length: 16
d_call: TRBD2
j_call: TRBJ2-1
cdr3_aa: CATSRETRRGDNEQFF
cdr3_nt: TGTGCCACCAGCAGAGAGACTAGGCGGGGGGACAATGAGCAGTTCTTC

clone_size: .
v_call: TRBV3-1/TRBV3-2
cdr3_length: 14
d_call: .
j_call: TRBJ2-7
cdr3_aa: CASSPWEAQRQQYF
cdr3_nt: TGTGCCAGCAGCCCTTGGGAGGCCCAAAGGCAGCAGTACTTC

clone_size: .
v_call: TRBV6-2/TRBV6-3
cdr3_length: 13
d_call: .
j_call: TRBJ2-3
cdr3_aa: CASSKQLTDTQYF
cdr3_nt: TGTGCCAGCAGTAAACAGCTCACAGATACGCAGTATTTT

clone_size: .
v_call: TRBV5-6
cdr3_length: 17
d_call: TRBD2
j_call: TRBJ2-3
cdr3_aa: CASSSSLLRGATDTQYF
cdr3_nt: TGTGCCAGCAGCTCCTCCCTCCTGCGGGGGGCCACAGATACGCAGTATTTT

clone_size: .
v_call: TRBV6-5
cdr3_length: 14
d_call: .
j_call: TRBJ2-6
cdr3_aa: CASDGGSGANVLTF
cdr3_nt: TGTGCCAGCGACGGGGGCTCTGGGGCCAACGTCCTGACTTTC

clone_size: .
v_call: TRBV5-8
cdr3_length: 16
d_call: .
j_call: TRBJ1-5
cdr3_aa: CASSLGDWYSNQPQHF
cdr3_nt: TGTGCCAGCAGCTTGGGGGACTGGTATAGCAATCAGCCCCAGCATTTT

clone_size: .
v_call: TRBV3-1/TRBV3-2
cdr3_length: 15
d_call: .
j_call: TRBJ1-1
cdr3_aa: CASSQGGGHGTEAFF
cdr3_nt: TGTGCCAGCAGCCAAGGGGGGGGGCACGGCACTGAAGCTTTCTTT

clone_size: once
v_call: TRBV6-5
cdr3_length: 15
d_call: TRBD1
j_call: TRBJ2-7
cdr3_aa: CASSYGTGVSYEQYF
cdr3_nt: TGTGCCAGCAGTTACGGGACAGGGGTCTCCTACGAGCAGTACTTC